This T cell receptor beta chain was captured by sequencing in a study of shared clonotypes between healthy human individuals. The CDR3 is 15 amino acids. CDR1 is SGHNT and CDR2 is YYREEE in the germline V gene (reference sequence). V was clipped by 0 bases and J by 4 bases; unmatched bases: 2. Healthy adults negative for HIV, lacking recent acute infections or vaccinations, served as donors. CD4+ cells were split into CD45RA+ naive and CD45RA-negative memory subsets. Several immunoSEQ 96-well plates shared each subset's DNA, each plate a replicate. Method: immunoSEQ multiplex PCR; TCRdb's copy keeps in-frame clones and lacks some. The sample has about 2.4 million clones, more than 80% seen once. Whole-study findings and limits: A generally larger estimated richness was seen in naive subsets than in memory subsets.

A single count supports this clone. Its specificity is unknown. J is TRBJ1-2 and V is TRBV5-4, with 11 bases that match TRBD1. Source material: naive CD4+ T cells sorted from blood. The subset was: CD45RA+ positively selected. This sequence was found in a man aged 18 to 30 in good health. The CDR3 reads CASSLDGTGGYGYTF. The CDR3 nucleotides read TGTGCCAGCAGCTTGGACGGGACAGGGGGCTATGGCTACACCTTC.